These 7 T cell receptor beta chains were all obtained from the same sample, sequenced in a study of T cell repertoires in cytomegalovirus infection. TCRdb itself ran the reads through MiXCR, one entry per CDR3 protein. Among under 200,000 distinct CDR3 sequences listed, approximately 17% were seen once. Sequencing was carried out using CD8+ T cells from PBMCs. The receptors stem from a human donor in good health (CMV status not recorded). Some clones in this sample may be carry-over from other donors' samples.

This rearrangement joins TRBV27 to TRBJ2-6; no clear D. The CDR3 runs 16 residues. Germline V gives CDR1 MNHEY, CDR2 SMNVEV (reference sequence). Deletions cut 5 bases from V and 0 bases from J, with 11 bases between. CDR3 coding DNA: TGTGCCAGCAGTCCAGGAGAGGTCTCTGGGGCCAACGTCCTGACTTTC. Amino acids: CASSPGEVSGANVLTF.

The chain employs TRBV7-2 and TRBJ1-3; D gene uncertain. V was pared by 3 bases and J by 4 bases, with 10 bases between. Germline V gene sequence: CDR1 SGHTA, CDR2 FQGNSA. CDR3 length: 14 amino acids. CDR3 nucleotide sequence: TGTGCCAGCAGCTTTTCCGGGCCCGGAAACACCATATATTTT. Its protein product is CASSFSGPGNTIYF. The complete variable domain, with remaining parts taken from reference TRBV7-2 and TRBJ1-3, reads GAGVSQSPSNKVTEKGKDVELRCDPISGHTALYWYRQSLGQGLEFLIYFQGNSAPDKSGLPSDRFSAERTGGSVSTLTIQRTQQEDSAVYLCASSFSGPGNTIYFGEGSWLTVV.

This clonotype came up a few times. The DNA is left out, because the CDR3 cannot be placed on it with certainty; the CDR3 is given as TCRdb lists it. The genes are TRBV7-5 and TRBJ2-1; the table's D call TRBD1 went unverified against the DNA. TRBV7-5 is reported as a pseudogene. Inclusive of both ends, the CDR3 amounts to 18 amino acids. CDR3 protein: CISVPEAQGQSSYNEQFF.

This clonotype turned up a few times. V usage is TRBV14 and J usage is TRBJ1-5; no reliable D call. Trimming pared 1 base from V and 2 bases from J, leaving 15 bases between. The germline V gene encodes CDR1 SGHDN and CDR2 FVKESK. The CDR3 contains 17 residues. CDR3 bases: TGTGCCAGCAGCCAAGTAAAAAGGGCCACCTGCAATCAGCCCCAGCATTTT. This translates into CASSQVKRATCNQPQHF.

The chain employs TRBV7-8 and TRBJ2-1, with a possible D match to TRBD2 (6 bases). Trimming stripped 7 bases from V and 5 bases from J, with 24 bases between. Germline V gives CDR1 SGHVS, CDR2 FQNEAQ. This CDR3 comprises 17 residues. The CDR3 reads CASKEQEGPTWNNEQFF. CDR3 sequence (DNA): TGTGCCAGCAAGGAACAGGAGGGTCCCACTTGGAACAATGAGCAGTTCTTC.

The V call is TRBV11-2, the J call TRBJ2-5; D is undetermined. Germline assignment: CDR1 SGHAT and CDR2 FQNNGV. This CDR3 has 14 residues. The V and J ends lost 0 bases and 3 bases respectively, with 8 bases between them. CDR3 nucleotide sequence: TGTGCCAGCAGCTTAGACTACCGAAAAGAGACCCAGTACTTC. Protein sequence: CASSLDYRKETQYF. Supplemented by reference TRBV11-2 and TRBJ2-5, the full variable domain reads EAGVAQSPRYKIIEKRQSVAFWCNPISGHATLYWYQQILGQGPKLLIQFQNNGVVDDSQLPKDRFSAERLKGVDSTLKIQPAKLEDSAVYLCASSLDYRKETQYFGPGTRLLVL.

Only a few counts were recorded for this clonotype. The chain combines TRBV11-2 with TRBJ2-3, with TRBD2 as a possible D gene (6 bases). CDR3 length equals 13 residues. Trimming shortened V by 4 bases and J by 9 bases, and 14 bases separated the two germline ends. Per the germline V gene, CDR1 is SGHAT and CDR2 is FQNNGV. CDR3 sequence: CASSSRDFDTQYF. CDR3 in DNA: TGTGCCAGCAGCTCCCGGGACTTCGACACGCAGTATTTT.